These 25 T cell receptor beta chains came from one sample sequenced in a study of healthy donors' naive CD4 and CD8 T cells. Each TCR library used about 500 ng of total RNA and a linear amplification protocol. TCRdb used MiXCR to reprocess the reads, holding one entry per CDR3 protein. The repertoire holds roughly 200,000 distinct CDR3 sequences, under 85% seen once, with 2% to 2.5% in the top ten. The sequenced material came from naive CD4+ and CD8+ T cells sorted from blood, pooled from several donors. The source is a pool of human donors in good health; the sample pools cells from several healthy donors.

The J gene is TRBJ1-5, the V gene TRBV27, with D tentatively TRBD1 (5 bases). V shed 5 bases and J shed 5 bases, with 16 bases lying between them. Germline V lookup: CDR1 MNHEY, CDR2 SMNVEV (reference sequence). CDR3 length equals 15 residues. The CDR3 DNA reads as TGTGCCAGCAGTCCCCGTGGGGGATCCGATCAGCCCCAGCATTTT. It translates to CASSPRGGSDQPQHF.

This clonotype has just one count. V usage is TRBV19 and J usage is TRBJ1-6, with no clear D. This CDR3 contains 15 residues. Trimming left V 7 bases short and J 6 bases short, with 16 bases between. Germline lookup yields CDR1 LNHDA and CDR2 SQIVND (reference sequence). The DNA for the CDR3 is TGTGCCAGTACGACGGGGAAGGGTATTAATTCACCCCTCCACTTT. Residues: CASTTGKGINSPLHF.

CDR3 sequence (DNA): TGCAGCGTTAGTTTTTCCAACCAAGAGACCCAGTACTTC. It encodes CSVSFSNQETQYF. The chain combines TRBV29-1 with TRBJ2-5; D gene ambiguous. This CDR3 contains 13 residues. V was cut by 5 bases and J by 0 bases, with 10 bases left in between. Germline V CDR1 and CDR2: SQVTM, ANQGSEA.

This clonotype has a handful of counts. V is TRBV19 and J is TRBJ1-6; no firm D call. The CDR3 sequence is 17 residues long. The germline V gene has CDR1 LNHDA and CDR2 SQIVND (reference sequence). V was trimmed by 9 bases and J by 0 bases, leaving 18 bases between them. The CDR3 protein is CASREALDTSYNSPLHF. CDR3 sequence (DNA): TGTGCCAGCCGGGAAGCACTCGATACCTCCTATAATTCACCCCTCCACTTT.

This chain connects TRBV7-8 to TRBJ1-3; 7 nucleotides align to TRBD1. Per the germline V gene, CDR1 is SGHVS and CDR2 is FQNEAQ. V dropped 5 bases and J dropped 0; count of bases not matched to a gene: 4. The CDR3 sequence is 15 residues long. CDR3 nucleotides: TGTGCCAGCAGCCCTTGGACAGGCTCTGGAAACACCATATATTTT. This gives the protein CASSPWTGSGNTIYF.

The chain recombines TRBV30 with TRBJ2-2; 7 nucleotides line up with TRBD1. The CDR3 has 14 residues. The ends lost 5 bases at V and 3 bases at J; junction bases unmatched: 6. CDR1 GTSNPN and CDR2 SVGIG come from the germline V gene (reference sequence). The CDR3 reads CAWLGQRYTGELFF. Here the CDR3 DNA reads TGTGCCTGGTTGGGACAGAGGTACACCGGGGAGCTGTTTTTT.

This clonotype was recorded only once. The chain employs TRBV27 and TRBJ2-2, with a possible D match to TRBD1 (6 bases). Germline assignment: CDR1 MNHEY and CDR2 SMNVEV (reference sequence). V was trimmed by 5 bases and J by 2 bases, leaving 15 bases between them. This CDR3 comprises 16 residues. The CDR3 DNA is TGTGCCAGCAGTCCTCCGGACAGCTTTAACACCGGGGAGCTGTTTTTT. Encoded protein: CASSPPDSFNTGELFF.

The chain uses TRBV29-1 and TRBJ1-2, with D possibly being TRBD1 (5 bases). The CDR3 length is 12 residues. V lost 6 bases to trimming and J lost 3 bases, with 11 bases between them. The germline V gene has CDR1 SQVTM and CDR2 ANQGSEA. This CDR3 reads CSVSGADYGYTF. In nucleotides, the CDR3 is TGCAGCGTCTCCGGGGCGGACTATGGCTACACCTTC.

This chain uses TRBV6-5 with TRBJ2-3, with D unresolved. The CDR3 runs to 16 residues. Germline values: CDR1 MNHEY, CDR2 SVGAGI. V lost 0 bases and J lost 0, with 10 bases in between. The CDR3 nucleotides read TGTGCCAGCAGTTACTCGCTAGGCCAAAGCACAGATACGCAGTATTTT. Translated, it gives CASSYSLGQSTDTQYF.

The chain combines TRBV29-1 with TRBJ2-7; 10 bases are a match to TRBD1. Germline CDR1 reads SQVTM; CDR2 reads ANQGSEA. The CDR3 runs to 15 residues. V trimming: 7 bases; J trimming: 0 bases; junction bases outside the gene matches: 9. The CDR3: CSARAGTGASYEQYF. CDR3 nucleotide sequence: TGCAGCGCCAGAGCCGGGACAGGGGCCTCCTACGAGCAGTACTTC.

Only a few counts were recorded for this clonotype. The chain carries TRBV29-1 and TRBJ2-5; the D gene is possibly TRBD2 (5 bases). With 4 bases removed from V and 0 bases from J, the gap between germline ends came to 12 bases. CDR1 is SQVTM, CDR2 ANQGSEA, per germline. The CDR3 covers 14 residues. CDR3 sequence: CSVAVVDYQETQYF. DNA for the CDR3: TGCAGCGTTGCAGTGGTGGACTACCAAGAGACCCAGTACTTC.

This clonotype was counted between two and nine times. The J gene is TRBJ1-2, the V gene TRBV29-1, with D unclear. The germline V and J ends were trimmed by 6 bases and 1 base, with 12 bases remaining between them. Germline V gives CDR1 SQVTM, CDR2 ANQGSEA. The CDR3 has 13 amino acids. The CDR3 here is CSVKGGLNYGYTF. As DNA, the CDR3 is TGCAGCGTGAAAGGCGGGCTTAACTATGGCTACACCTTC.

The chain has TRBV7-2 and TRBJ2-2, with TRBD1 as a possible D gene (6 bases). Trimming removed 0 bases from V and 7 bases from J, with 9 bases in between. From germline, CDR1 is SGHTA and CDR2 FQGNSA. The CDR3 extends over 14 amino acids. The DNA for the CDR3 is TGTGCCAGCAGCTTAGCCAGGGGAAACGGGGAGCTGTTTTTT. Its translation: CASSLARGNGELFF.

The chain uses TRBV2 and TRBJ1-1; D not certain. Germline CDR1 reads SNHLY; CDR2 reads FYNNEI. This CDR3 is built from 11 residues. The V end was cut by 8 bases, the J end by 0 bases, with 4 bases between. CDR3 amino acids: CASGVNTEAFF. CDR3 DNA: TGTGCCAGCGGGGTGAACACTGAAGCTTTCTTT.

This chain connects TRBV6-5 to TRBJ2-1, with 8 bases aligning to TRBD2. The V gene end was trimmed by 8 bases and the J gene end by 10 bases; junction bases not matched to a gene: 7. CDR1 MNHEY and CDR2 SVGAGI come from the germline V gene. The CDR3 contains 12 residues. The CDR3 region is CASCQRGSEQFF. The CDR3, as DNA: TGTGCCAGCTGCCAGCGGGGGTCGGAGCAGTTCTTC.

With respect to this clonotype: The junction departs from germline at one end; a sequencing error may be responsible. The rearrangement joins TRBV6-5 to TRBJ1-1; no firm D call. CDR3 length: 14 amino acids. Germline CDR1 is MNHEY and CDR2 is SVGAGI. CDR3 protein: CASSSTNMRTEAFF. The CDR3 coding sequence is TGTGCCAGCAGTTCGACAAACATGAGGACTGAAGCCTTCTTT.

The chain joins TRBV6-5 to TRBJ2-3; maybe TRBD1 (5 bases). The CDR3 runs to 14 residues. V dropped 0 bases and J dropped 13 bases, with 17 bases sitting between them. Germline-derived CDR1 and CDR2 are MNHEY and SVGAGI. CDR3 nucleotides: TGTGCCAGCAGTTACTCAGGTGAAGAGGTGACAGAGTATTTT. This encodes CASSYSGEEVTEYF.

V gene TRBV29-1 combines with J gene TRBJ2-2; D gene unclear. CDR1 is SQVTM, CDR2 ANQGSEA, per germline. The length of the CDR3 is 14 residues. Trimming removed 6 bases from V and 4 bases from J, with 15 bases in between. The CDR3 reads CSVAPLAATGELFF. CDR3 in DNA: TGCAGCGTCGCACCCCTGGCCGCCACCGGGGAGCTGTTTTTT.

Only a few counts were recorded for this clonotype. The chain combines TRBV29-1 with TRBJ1-2, with D possibly matching TRBD1 (5 bases). CDR3 size: 13 residues. Germline CDR1 and CDR2: SQVTM and ANQGSEA. V was cut by 6 bases and J by 2 bases, with 13 bases left in between. The CDR3 bases are TGCAGCGTGGACGGGACGGACAACTATGGCTACACCTTC. Its translation is CSVDGTDNYGYTF.

The chain has TRBV6-2 or TRBV6-3 and TRBJ1-2; tentatively, D is TRBD1 (6 bases). Per the germline V gene, CDR1 is MNHEY and CDR2 is SVGEGT. The CDR3 runs to 12 residues. Deletions cut 8 bases from V and 5 bases from J, with 12 bases between. The CDR3: CASRDTVYGYTF. CDR3 nucleotide sequence: TGTGCCAGCCGGGACACAGTATATGGCTACACCTTC.

The CDR3 loop reads CSVGGGRGDTQYF. In nucleotides, the CDR3 is TGCAGCGTTGGGGGCGGGAGGGGAGATACGCAGTATTTT. The chain links TRBV29-1 to TRBJ2-3, with TRBD2 identical over 9 bases. The J segment lost 5 bases and the V segment lost 4 bases, leaving 4 bases of the junction unmatched. Germline V lookup: CDR1 SQVTM, CDR2 ANQGSEA. The CDR3 has 13 residues.

This chain joins TRBV7-8 and TRBJ2-1; TRBD1 agrees at 8 bases. V lost 7 bases to trimming and J lost 8 bases; unmatched junction nucleotides: 10. The CDR3 length is 14 residues. From germline, CDR1 is SGHVS and CDR2 FQNEAQ. Here the CDR3 reads CASTRPQGADEQFF. DNA of the CDR3: TGTGCCAGCACCCGCCCGCAGGGGGCCGATGAGCAGTTCTTC.

This clonotype appeared a few times. This chain connects TRBV6-2 or TRBV6-3 to TRBJ2-2, with 9 bases that match TRBD2. The CDR3 sequence is 15 residues long. V shed 5 bases, J shed 3 bases, and the junction held 4 bases outside the gene matches. Per germline, CDR1 MNHEY and CDR2 SVGEGT. The CDR3 coding sequence is TGTGCCAGCAGTAGCACTAGCGGGCACACCGGGGAGCTGTTTTTT. Translating it yields CASSSTSGHTGELFF.

The chain employs TRBV29-1 and TRBJ2-7, with D hard to call. V was shortened by 8 bases and J by 3 bases, with 8 bases between the two germline ends. The germline V gene encodes CDR1 SQVTM and CDR2 ANQGSEA. The CDR3 has 10 residues. CDR3 in amino acids: CSPNIYEQYF. CDR3 in DNA: TGCAGCCCGAACATCTACGAGCAGTACTTC.

This clonotype was found a few times. The chain recombines TRBV6-5 with TRBJ1-5; D is possibly TRBD1 (5 bases). This CDR3 is built from 15 residues. V was pared by 5 bases and J by 0 bases, with 11 bases between. Germline CDR1 reads MNHEY; CDR2 reads SVGAGI. This CDR3 is CASSRDGFSNQPQHF. As DNA, the CDR3 is TGTGCCAGCAGTAGGGACGGATTTAGCAATCAGCCCCAGCATTTT.